A single sample gave rise to the 8 T cell receptor beta chains below, sequenced in a study of blood T cells in healthy people across ages. Sample-barcoded 5' priming and a J-beta primer mix drove a second PCR of 7 to 11 cycles. TCRdb passed the 5' RACE reads through MiXCR, listing each CDR3 protein once. Of about 570,000 distinct CDR3 sequences in the sample, 27% are singletons; the top ten hold roughly 3.5%. The sample was also linked to a second study, of T cells of mothers and their children.

Material: blood. The receptors were sampled from a boy aged 2 to 10 in good health.

This sequence joins TRBV20-1 and TRBJ2-4; 7 nucleotides match TRBD2. V shed 1 base and J 0 bases; nucleotides not matched to a gene: 6. Germline CDR1 and CDR2: DFQATT and SNEGSKA (reference sequence). The CDR3 contains 16 residues. The CDR3 loop is CSARVLAAVAKNIQYF. The CDR3 nucleotides are TGCAGTGCTAGAGTCCTAGCGGCTGTAGCCAAAAACATTCAGTACTTC.

This clonotype was counted only a few times. The V and J genes are TRBV20-1 and TRBJ1-1; possible D gene TRBD1, 5 bases. The V gene lost 3 bases and the J gene lost 1 base, with 9 bases spanning the gap. The germline V gene has CDR1 DFQATT and CDR2 SNEGSKA (reference sequence). CDR3 length: 13 residues. CDR3 nucleotide sequence: TGCAGTGCTAGCGGGACCGCGAACACTGAAGCTTTCTTT. Amino acid sequence: CSASGTANTEAFF.

This clonotype was recorded a few times. The rearrangement links TRBV10-3 to TRBJ2-3; 16 nucleotides align to TRBD2. Germline CDR1 and CDR2: ENHRY and SYGVKD. CDR3 size: 21 residues. J was trimmed by 6 bases and V by 3 bases; bases with no gene match: 18. CDR3 residues: CAISETSGTSGRAGSVDTQYF. As DNA, the CDR3 is TGTGCCATCAGTGAAACTTCTGGGACTAGCGGGAGGGCCGGCTCTGTCGATACGCAGTATTTT.

This clonotype was recorded a few times. The chain joins TRBV2 to TRBJ2-7, with 7 bases fitting TRBD1. This CDR3 contains 13 residues. In germline, CDR1 is SNHLY, CDR2 FYNNEI. J lost 4 bases, V lost 11 bases, and 11 bases had no gene match. The CDR3 protein is CARTDRVIYEQYF. In DNA form, the CDR3 reads TGTGCCCGAACAGACAGGGTTATTTACGAGCAGTACTTC.

The chain combines TRBV7-9 with TRBJ2-1, with 11 nucleotides matching TRBD1. Looked up from germline, CDR1 is SEHNR and CDR2 is FQNEAQ (reference sequence). V lost 5 bases and J lost 9; bases outside the gene matches: 6. The CDR3 is 14 amino acids. Here the CDR3 reads CASSGGTGGGEQFF. The CDR3 DNA follows: TGTGCCAGCAGCGGTGGGACAGGGGGTGGTGAGCAGTTCTTC.

This clonotype came up a few times. This chain joins TRBV10-3 and TRBJ2-7; possible D gene TRBD2, 6 bases. CDR3 length: 12 amino acids. V lost 8 bases to trimming and J lost 0 bases, with 8 bases between them. Per the germline V gene, CDR1 is ENHRY and CDR2 is SYGVKD. The CDR3 is CAIGGNSYEQYF. The CDR3 DNA reads as TGTGCCATCGGGGGGAACTCCTACGAGCAGTACTTC.

The V and J genes are TRBV10-3 and TRBJ2-7; tentatively, D is TRBD2 (6 bases). Germline CDR1 is ENHRY and CDR2 is SYGVKD. The V end lost 5 bases, the J end lost 0 bases, and 14 bases lay between the germline ends. The CDR3 length is 15 residues. The CDR3 region has the DNA TGTGCCATCAGTCTAGGGGAGGTAAGCTCCTACGAGCAGTACTTC. Its translation: CAISLGEVSSYEQYF.

The chain uses TRBV4-2 and TRBJ2-1; 8 bases fit TRBD2. Germline CDR1 LGHNA, CDR2 YNFKEQ. CDR3 length equals 15 residues. The V gene end was trimmed by 1 base and the J gene end by 6 bases; junction bases not matched to a gene: 5. CDR3 sequence: CASSQGGGSGNEQFF. The CDR3 nucleotides read TGTGCCAGCAGCCAAGGCGGGGGGTCGGGCAATGAGCAGTTCTTC.